This TCR beta chain was captured in a study of T cells after yellow fever vaccination. On the study more broadly: CD3, CD45RA, CCR7 and CD95 were used to sort EM, EMRA, CM and Tscm memory subsets. Study results and limitations: The study found a weaker secondary response that peaked faster, day 5 versus 15.

The CDR3 covers 15 residues. The germline V gene encodes CDR1 SGHRS and CDR2 YFSETQ. V shed 4 bases and J shed 2 bases, with 16 bases lying between them. TCRdb reanalysed the 5' RACE reads using MiXCR and keeps one entry per CDR3 protein. The sample yields tens of thousands of distinct CDR3 sequences, 4% to 5.5% seen once. This clonotype came up many times. Sequencing was performed on PBMCs, either bulk or a sorted T-cell subset (CD4+, CD8+, memory, or dextramer-sorted; not recorded which), taken on the day of the yellow fever booster vaccination. This receptor was identified in a man aged 18 to 30 who received the YFV17D yellow fever vaccine. The rearrangement links TRBV5-1 to TRBJ2-7; D might be TRBD2 (6 bases). The CDR3 here is CASSPRGSGTYEQYF. DNA of the CDR3: TGCGCCAGCAGCCCCCGGGGGTCCGGTACCTACGAGCAGTACTTC.